The rows below give T cell receptor beta chains drawn from one sample of a study of cytomegalovirus exposure and HLA in healthy donors. Produced via immunoSEQ multiplex PCR; TCRdb's table is partial and in-frame only. Of approximately 110,000 clones listed, roughly 74% are singletons. Sample: PBMCs. These receptors originate from a woman aged 45 to 65 in good health and CMV-seropositive. CDR3s include the opening cysteine and the closing phenylalanine or tryptophan. D genes are given only for firm matches. Size tells how often a clone was seen (once, few, many) or the class of an expanded clone, and some rows leave it out.

v_call	d_call	clone_size	j_call	cdr3_nt	cdr3_aa
TRBV5-6	-	-	TRBJ2-1	TGTGCCAGCAGCACCGGGGGCTCCTACAATGAGCAGTTCTTC	CASSTGGSYNEQFF
TRBV7-2	-	-	TRBJ1-2	TGTGCCAGCAGCCCGACGAGGTATGGCTACACCTTC	CASSPTRYGYTF
TRBV6-6	-	once	TRBJ1-3	TGTGCCAGCAGTTACACAGGTTTCTCTGGAAACACCATATATTTT	CASSYTGFSGNTIYF
TRBV18	-	-	TRBJ2-7	TGTGCCAGCTCAGCTCGGGACACAGTGGGTGAGCAGTACTTC	CASSARDTVGEQYF
TRBV27	TRBD1	-	TRBJ1-5	TGTGCCAGCAGGATTTCGACAGGGAACAATCAGCCCCAGCATTTT	CASRISTGNNQPQHF
TRBV10-3	TRBD1	few	TRBJ1-2	TGTGCCATCGGGGGGGACAGGTATGGCTACACCTTC	CAIGGDRYGYTF
TRBV7-6	TRBD2	-	TRBJ2-4	TGTGCCAGCAGCTTATCGAGCGGGGGATTGAGAAACATTCAGTACTTC	CASSLSSGGLRNIQYF
TRBV4-3	TRBD1	-	TRBJ2-7	TGCGCCAGCAGCCAAGAGCTAGGGACAGGGGGCGGCTACGAGCAGTACTTC	CASSQELGTGGGYEQYF
TRBV7-2	-	-	TRBJ2-2	TGTGCCAGCAGCTTCGACACCGGGGAGCTGTTTTTT	CASSFDTGELFF
TRBV6-5	TRBD2	-	TRBJ2-7	TGTGCCAGCACCCCGGGACTAGCGGGCGAGCAGTACTTC	CASTPGLAGEQYF
TRBV11-2	-	-	TRBJ2-7	TGTGCCAGCAGCCCAAGGAGCTCCTACGAGCAGTACTTC	CASSPRSSYEQYF
TRBV5-1	TRBD2	-	TRBJ2-3	TGCGCCAGCAGCACCTTAGCGGGGGGGAACACAGATACGCAGTATTTT	CASSTLAGGNTDTQYF
TRBV5-1	-	-	TRBJ2-7	TGCGCCAGCAGCCCCTTCACTAGCAGCTCCTACGAGCAGTACTTC	CASSPFTSSSYEQYF
TRBV4-2	TRBD1	-	TRBJ1-6	TGTGCCAGCAGCCAAGGGACAGGGGTTATGAGGAATTCACCCCTCCACTTT	CASSQGTGVMRNSPLHF
TRBV5-4	-	-	TRBJ1-1	TGTGCCAGCAGCTCACGAGGAGGGACTGAAGCTTTCTTT	CASSSRGGTEAFF
TRBV4-3	-	-	TRBJ1-5	TGCGCCAGCAGCCCGGGGACGGGGGGCGCAGGCGAGAGCAATCAGCCCCAGCATTTT	CASSPGTGGAGESNQPQHF
TRBV19	TRBD2	-	TRBJ2-1	TGTGCCACCAAGACTAGCGGGGCCCACTACAATGAGCAGTTCTTC	CATKTSGAHYNEQFF
TRBV5-1	TRBD1	-	TRBJ2-7	TGCGCCAGCAGCTCGGGACAGGGGGTCGGGCTCGAGCAGTACTTC	CASSSGQGVGLEQYF
TRBV19	-	-	TRBJ2-2	TGTGCCAGTAGTATACGTCGAGCAACAGCCCGTACCGGGGAGCTGTTTTTT	CASSIRRATARTGELFF
TRBV16	-	-	TRBJ1-1	TGTGCCAGCAGCCAATCCCAAATCGGGAACACTGAAGCTTTCTTT	CASSQSQIGNTEAFF
TRBV12-1	-	-	TRBJ1-4	TGTGCCAGCAGCTTTTTATCAGGGTTTTATGAAAAACTGTTTTTT	CASSFLSGFYEKLFF
TRBV11-2	TRBD1	once	TRBJ1-2	TGTGCCAGCAGCTTAGAGCTCGAGACAGGGGGCCATTTACTGCATGGCTACACCTTC	CASSLELETGGHLLHGYTF
TRBV15	TRBD1	-	TRBJ1-2	TGTGCCACCAGCAGAGATAGGCAGGGGGCTGACTATGGCTACACCTTC	CATSRDRQGADYGYTF
TRBV5-1	-	-	TRBJ1-2	TGCGCCAGCAGCTTGGGGCAGGGTCATGGCTACACCTTC	CASSLGQGHGYTF
TRBV7-9	TRBD1	-	TRBJ1-3	TGTGCCAGCAGACCTCGTCCCGGGACAGGGTCAGAAAACACCATATATTTT	CASRPRPGTGSENTIYF
TRBV28	-	-	TRBJ1-5	TGTGCCAGCAGCAAAACAGGGTTGCGTCAGCCCCAGCATTTT	CASSKTGLRQPQHF
TRBV19	-	-	TRBJ2-4	TGTGCCAGTAGTAAGGGTGGGGGGGCCAAAAACATTCAGTACTTC	CASSKGGGAKNIQYF
TRBV25-1	-	-	TRBJ1-2	TGTGCCAGCACCAAGGACAGATTCTATGGCTACACCTTC	CASTKDRFYGYTF
TRBV7-2	TRBD2	once	TRBJ2-2	TGTGCCAGCAGCCGAGCGGGGGGGCTGGTCACCGGGGAGCTGTTTTTT	CASSRAGGLVTGELFF
TRBV30	-	-	TRBJ2-7	TGTGCCTGGAGTCGGGGGGCCATCTACGAGCAGTACTTC	CAWSRGAIYEQYF
TRBV4-2	-	-	TRBJ2-7	TGTGCCAGCAGCTCCCGGGACAACTACGAGCAGTACTTC	CASSSRDNYEQYF
TRBV7-2	-	-	TRBJ1-4	TGTGCCAGCAGCTCAAACCCCCTCGGCGGGGGAAATGAAAAACTGTTTTTT	CASSSNPLGGGNEKLFF
TRBV5-8	-	once	TRBJ2-3	TGTGCCAGCAGCTTAAGACAGTCCACAGATACGCAGTATTTT	CASSLRQSTDTQYF
TRBV30	-	few	TRBJ1-2	TGTGCCTGGAGGTACTTAGGACAGCCCTCGAACTATGGCTACACCTTC	CAWRYLGQPSNYGYTF
TRBV2	TRBD1	once	TRBJ1-2	TGTGCCAGCATCTTACCACCCCGGGACAGCTTATTC	CASILPPRDSLF
TRBV7-2	-	many	TRBJ1-6	TGTGCCAGCACTGAACAGGGCTGGAGTTCACCCCTCCACTTT	CASTEQGWSSPLHF
TRBV2	-	-	TRBJ2-1	TGTGCCAGCAGTGACCCCGATGAGCAGTTCTTC	CASSDPDEQFF
TRBV27	-	-	TRBJ1-6	TGTGCCAGCAGTTTGTCCCAGACAGGCAAAAATTCACCCCTCCACTTT	CASSLSQTGKNSPLHF
TRBV7-2	-	few	TRBJ2-5	TGTGCCAGCAGCTTAGGCGGGTATCAAGAGACCCAGTACTTC	CASSLGGYQETQYF
TRBV9	TRBD2	-	TRBJ2-7	TGTGCCAGCAGCGTCCGGGACTACCCTTCGGGGGAGCAGTACTTC	CASSVRDYPSGEQYF
TRBV19	-	-	TRBJ2-3	TGTGCCAGTAGCCCCCAGGGGGATACGCAGTATTTT	CASSPQGDTQYF
TRBV5-1	-	-	TRBJ2-7	TGCGCCAGCAGGGACAGCTACTACGAGCAGTACTTC	CASRDSYYEQYF
TRBV20-1	-	-	TRBJ2-7	TGCAGTGCTAGAGCCACCTACGAGCAGTACTTC	CSARATYEQYF
TRBV19	TRBD1	-	TRBJ1-5	TGTGCCAGTACGCCGGGGACAGGGAGCAATCAGCCCCAGCATTTT	CASTPGTGSNQPQHF
TRBV2	-	-	TRBJ2-7	TGTGCCAGCAGCCCCGACAGGCTGTACGAGCAGTACTTC	CASSPDRLYEQYF
TRBV7-2	TRBD1	-	TRBJ2-1	TGTGCCAGCAGCCCCCGACAGGGAACCAGCTCCTACAATGAGCAGTTCTTC	CASSPRQGTSSYNEQFF
TRBV7-8	TRBD2	-	TRBJ2-3	TGTGCCAGCAGCTTAGTCGATAGCGGGGGGGCCTTGCGTACGCAGTATTTT	CASSLVDSGGALRTQYF
TRBV5-1	TRBD2	-	TRBJ2-7	TGCGCCAGCAGCGCGGGAGGGTACGAGCAGTACTTC	CASSAGGYEQYF
TRBV29-1	-	-	TRBJ2-5	TGCAGCTCCATCCCTACTTCGGGGGAGACCCAGTACTTC	CSSIPTSGETQYF
TRBV6-5	TRBD2	-	TRBJ2-7	TGTGCCAGCAGTTACTCGGGGGGGGACTACGAGCAGTACTTC	CASSYSGGDYEQYF
TRBV27	TRBD1	-	TRBJ2-1	TGTGCCAGCAATTTGGAACCGGGACAGGGTGGCAATGAGCAGTTCTTC	CASNLEPGQGGNEQFF
TRBV6-1	-	-	TRBJ1-5	TGTGCCAGCAACCCAGGGAGGAATCAGCCCCAGCATTTT	CASNPGRNQPQHF
TRBV7-2	-	many	TRBJ2-3	TGTGCCAGCAGCCTCGATCGACAGATGAATACGCAGTATTTT	CASSLDRQMNTQYF
TRBV11-3	-	-	TRBJ2-3	TGTGCCAGCAGCTTAGGCGGCCACAGGGCCACAGATACGCAGTATTTT	CASSLGGHRATDTQYF
TRBV7-9	-	-	TRBJ1-1	TGTGCCAGCAGCTGGGCTAAGGGGTCGTTAAACACTGAAGCTTTCTTT	CASSWAKGSLNTEAFF
TRBV6-1	TRBD2	-	TRBJ2-7	TGTGCCAGCTTTAGCGGGGGGTCCCCCTACGAGCAGTACTTC	CASFSGGSPYEQYF
TRBV5-8	TRBD1	-	TRBJ1-6	TGTGCCAGCAGCACCGGGACAGGGATCTCCCCATTTAATTCACCCCTCCACTTT	CASSTGTGISPFNSPLHF
TRBV11-2	-	-	TRBJ2-5	TGTGCCAGCAGACAGGGGGGGCGTCGGGAGACCCAGTACTTC	CASRQGGRRETQYF
TRBV25-1	-	-	TRBJ1-5	TGTGCCAGCAAAGGGGGGGAAAGCAATCAGCCCCAGCATTTT	CASKGGESNQPQHF
TRBV5-6	-	-	TRBJ1-6	TGTGCCAGCAGCCTTACAGGGAGCTCCTATAATTCACCCCTCCACTTT	CASSLTGSSYNSPLHF